One T cell receptor beta chain is described in this entry. Method: immunoSEQ multiplex PCR; TCRdb's copy keeps in-frame clones and lacks some. The repertoire holds about 120,000 clones, 88% seen once, with approximately 3.5% in the top ten. This record comes from a study of control samples from healthy donors and cancer patients. This TCR came from a man aged 35 to 55 in good health. The specimen sequenced was blood.

This chain's CDR3 is CASSERSRAMNTEAFF. DNA of the CDR3: TGTGCCAGCAGTGAAAGGAGTAGGGCCATGAACACTGAAGCTTTCTTT. The chain is built from TRBV2 and TRBJ1-1; D unresolved. The V gene lost 2 bases and the J gene lost 0 bases, with 13 bases spanning the gap. CDR1 and CDR2 from the germline V gene are SNHLY and FYNNEI. This CDR3 is built from 16 residues.